The clone carrying this T cell receptor beta chain was seen many times. What it binds is not known. These data belong to a study of T cells in Graves' hyperthyroidism and ophthalmopathy. Overall study results and limits: Onset of ophthalmopathy came a median around 6.2 months after the model predicted it.

The J segment lost 7 bases and the V segment lost 3 bases, leaving 10 bases of the junction unmatched. The germline V gene encodes CDR1 DFQATT and CDR2 SNEGSKA (reference sequence). This CDR3 is 14 amino acids long. Template material for amplifying TCR beta CDR3 regions consisted of RNA transcripts. HTBI primers drove first-round RT-PCR of the TCR CDR3. TCRdb re-called the multiplex PCR reads with MiXCR, one entry per CDR3 protein. The sample contains some 300,000 distinct CDR3 sequences, roughly 19% of which appear only once. The clonotype comes from a man over 45 with Graves' ophthalmopathy. The chain carries TRBV20-1 and TRBJ2-7; 9 nucleotides align to TRBD1. The source material was blood. This CDR3 is CSASLGTGKLEQYF. For the CDR3, the DNA is TGCAGTGCTAGCCTGGGGACAGGGAAGTTGGAGCAGTACTTC.